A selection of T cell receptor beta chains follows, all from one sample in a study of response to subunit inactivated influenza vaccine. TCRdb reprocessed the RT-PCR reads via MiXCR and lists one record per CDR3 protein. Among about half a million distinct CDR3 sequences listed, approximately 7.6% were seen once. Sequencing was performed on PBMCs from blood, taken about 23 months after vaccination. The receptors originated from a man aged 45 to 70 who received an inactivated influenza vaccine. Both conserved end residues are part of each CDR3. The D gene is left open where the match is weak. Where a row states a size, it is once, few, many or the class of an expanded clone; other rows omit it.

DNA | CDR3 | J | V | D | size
TGTGCCACCAGCAGAGATGGGACAGGGTACGAGCAGTACTTC | CATSRDGTGYEQYF | TRBJ2-7 | TRBV15 | TRBD1 | few
TGCGCCAGCAGCCAAGAAATCCCCCAAAGATTCGGGGGCCCTCAGTTCTTC | CASSQEIPQRFGGPQFF | TRBJ2-1 | TRBV4-1 | - | -
TGCAGTGCCTCACCCAGGGATACGCAGTATTTT | CSASPRDTQYF | TRBJ2-3 | TRBV20-1 | - | few
TGTGCCAGCAGCAACGGACACCGCGGAGATACGCAGTATTTT | CASSNGHRGDTQYF | TRBJ2-3 | TRBV6-1 | - | few
TGCAGTACGGACTTCCCACAGGGGGCTCAGCCCCAGCATTTT | CSTDFPQGAQPQHF | TRBJ1-5 | TRBV20-1 | TRBD1 | few
TGCGCCAGCAGCTCGATATCACTAGCGGGGAGCACAGATACGCAGTATTTT | CASSSISLAGSTDTQYF | TRBJ2-3 | TRBV5-1 | TRBD2 | many
TGTGCCAGCAGCTCTCTTACGGGACAGGGCTACAATGAGCAGTTCTTC | CASSSLTGQGYNEQFF | TRBJ2-1 | TRBV11-2 | TRBD1 | few
TGTGCCAGCAGCCTTGACCTAGCGCGGAGCTCCTACAATGAGCAGTTCTTC | CASSLDLARSSYNEQFF | TRBJ2-1 | TRBV4-2 | - | few
TGTGCCAGCAGCTTAGGGACAGGGGGCTTTAACTATGGCTACACCTTC | CASSLGTGGFNYGYTF | TRBJ1-2 | TRBV7-8 | TRBD1 | few
TGTGCCAGCAGTTACGGGGGGGTCTCCTCTGGGGCCAACGTCCTGACTTTC | CASSYGGVSSGANVLTF | TRBJ2-6 | TRBV6-5 | TRBD2 | many
TGTGCCAGCAGCTTAGCCACAGGGGTAGGTGAGCAGTTCTTC | CASSLATGVGEQFF | TRBJ2-1 | TRBV11-2 | TRBD1 | few
TGTGCCAGCAGCTTGGTTGCGGGGGGTTACACCGGGGAGCTGTTTTTT | CASSLVAGGYTGELFF | TRBJ2-2 | TRBV5-5 | TRBD2 | few
TGTGCCAGCAGCCATACAGGGAATGAGCAGTTCTTC | CASSHTGNEQFF | TRBJ2-1 | TRBV12-3/TRBV12-4 | - | many
TGTGCCAGCAGCTTCCAGGGTAGGAATGAGCAGTCCTTC | CASSFQGRNEQSF | TRBJ2-1 | TRBV7-9 | - | -